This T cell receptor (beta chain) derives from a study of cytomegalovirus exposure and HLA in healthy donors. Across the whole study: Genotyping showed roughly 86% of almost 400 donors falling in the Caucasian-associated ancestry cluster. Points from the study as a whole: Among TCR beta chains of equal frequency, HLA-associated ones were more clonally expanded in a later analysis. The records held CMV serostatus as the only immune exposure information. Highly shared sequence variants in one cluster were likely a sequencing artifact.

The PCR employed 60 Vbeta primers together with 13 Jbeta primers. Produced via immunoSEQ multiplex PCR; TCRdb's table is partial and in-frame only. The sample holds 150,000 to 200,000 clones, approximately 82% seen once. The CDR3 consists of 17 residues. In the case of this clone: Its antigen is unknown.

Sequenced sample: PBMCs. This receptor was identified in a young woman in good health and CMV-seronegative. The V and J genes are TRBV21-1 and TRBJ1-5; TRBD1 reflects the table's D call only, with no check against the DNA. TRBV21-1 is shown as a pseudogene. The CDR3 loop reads CASSKVEQGAIRQPQHF. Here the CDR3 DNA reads TGTGCCAGCAGCAAAGTGGAACAGGGGGCTATTCGACAACCCCAGCATTTT.